Included here is one TCR beta chain sequence, with context. What it binds is not known. This sample is drawn from a study of stem cell transplantation in POMP-related autoinflammatory disease. Whole-study results and caveats: A trend toward lower repertoire diversity and greater clonality appeared in every analyzed T-cell subset of PRAID patients.

There are 14 residues in the CDR3. Trimming took 3 bases from V and 2 from J, leaving 9 bases between them. Germline CDR1 reads KGHSH; CDR2 reads LQKENI. TCRdb's copy holds only in-frame clones and misses some; the assay was immunoSEQ multiplex PCR. This sample has about 32,000 clones, with 80% to 90% found just once. The chain has TRBV18 and TRBJ2-3; D gene ambiguous. The sequence was obtained from a human donor with POMP-related autoinflammation and immune dysregulation (PRAID). The specimen was CD4+ T cells from PBMCs, collected before stem cell transplantation. CDR3 bases: TGTGCCAGCTCACCGGGTACTTTCACAGATACGCAGTATTTT. This encodes CASSPGTFTDTQYF.